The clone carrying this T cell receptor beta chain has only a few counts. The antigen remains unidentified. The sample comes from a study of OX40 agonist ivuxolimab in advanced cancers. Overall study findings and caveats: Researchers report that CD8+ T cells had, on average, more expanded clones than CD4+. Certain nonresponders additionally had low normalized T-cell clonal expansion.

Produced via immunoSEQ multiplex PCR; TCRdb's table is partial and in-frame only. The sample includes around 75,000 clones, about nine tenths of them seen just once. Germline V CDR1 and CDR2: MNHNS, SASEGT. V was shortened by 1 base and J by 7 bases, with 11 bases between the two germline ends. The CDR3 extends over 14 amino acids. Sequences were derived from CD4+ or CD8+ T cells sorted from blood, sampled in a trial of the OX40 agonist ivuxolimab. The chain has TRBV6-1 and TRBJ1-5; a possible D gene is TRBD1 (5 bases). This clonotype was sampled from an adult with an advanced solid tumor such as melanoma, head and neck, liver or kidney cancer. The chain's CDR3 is CASSEGWGQQPQHF. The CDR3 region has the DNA TGTGCCAGCAGTGAAGGTTGGGGCCAGCAGCCCCAGCATTTT.